This T cell receptor (beta chain) derives from a study of T cells in Graves' hyperthyroidism and ophthalmopathy (dated by TCRdb to the late 2010s). Background for the entire study: Peripheral blood was sampled at the time of initial diagnosis, prior to any treatment. According to the paper, TCR Vbeta CDR3 sequencing was carried out on roughly 130 peripheral blood samples, which came from fewer than 50 ophthalmopathy, around 74 hyperthyroidism and roughly 17 progressor patients. Whether ophthalmopathy could be predicted prospectively was tested in an independent validation cohort made up of 18 to 20 hyperthyroidism patients plus 17 patients who later progressed to ophthalmopathy. TCR V-J signatures able to tell the groups apart were searched for in a discovery cohort of 100 or so patients, of whom more than 40 had Graves' ophthalmopathy and under 65 had stable Graves' hyperthyroidism. In six Graves' hyperthyroidism patients, the study also compared T-cell repertoires from thyroid tissue with T-cell repertoires from blood. After blood sampling, hyperthyroidism patients were treated with methimazole at a starting dose of 30 mg daily, and ophthalmopathy patients were treated with high-dose intravenous methylprednisolone. For training and testing, the roughly 100 patients in the discovery cohort were randomly divided in a 7:3 ratio. Overall study outcomes, separate from this receptor: Sample size was not statistically predetermined, and blinding of investigators to group allocation was not performed. Most expanded thyroid clonotypes (frequency above 0.001) were also detected in blood, a finding suggesting that blood repertoires may reflect thyroid immune responses. In validation, the model predicted progression to ophthalmopathy a median of about 6.8 months before onset, with over 60% sensitivity and 72.22% specificity. A 13 V-J signature model separated ophthalmopathy from stable hyperthyroidism, with roughly 88% sensitivity and roughly 82% specificity in cross-validation and 80%/75% in testing.

Ophthalmopathy patients had moderately to severely active disease, Clinical Activity Score of at least 3, NOSPECS grade of at least 4, and duration under 3 months. The study excluded patients with uncontrolled infections, other autoimmune diseases, pregnancy or lactation. Clinical symptoms, serum thyroxine and TRAb, thyroid ultrasound, and orbital computed tomography formed the basis for the diagnoses. Ficoll-Paque density gradient centrifugation was used to isolate PBMCs from about 10 ml of fresh peripheral blood. Total RNA was extracted using Trizol reagent, and RNA quality was assessed on an Agilent 2100 Bioanalyzer. This clonotype was detected ten times or more. Its cognate antigen has yet to be identified. Base qualities are not recorded, but no much larger clone differs from it by a single base. CDR3 length: 15 amino acids, cysteine to phenylalanine. Only the CDR3 DNA stays, 45 bases, in frame from base 1. CDR1 and CDR2 are read off the germline V gene (reference sequence) as SEHNR and FQNEAQ. V sheds 1 base and J sheds 4 bases, leaving 13 bases between their ends.

TCR beta CDR3 regions were amplified from RNA transcripts. The TCR CDR3 was subjected to a first round of RT-PCR using the HTBI primer set and the Qiagen OneStep RT-PCR kit. Libraries were constructed in a second round of multiplex PCR, after which size selection and purification were performed. Libraries were sequenced paired-end with 100 bp reads on an Illumina HiSeq2000. The authors' analysis ran thus. Raw data were processed with SOAPnuke, discarding reads with adapters, uncalled bases, mean Phred below 15, or no exact constant-primer or identifier match. High-quality paired reads were merged using COPE v1.2.5, and each unique nucleotide sequence was defined as a clonotype. MiTCR v1.1 was used to align clonotypes to the IMGT TRBV, TRBD and TRBJ reference segments. The analysis included only V-J combinations with a frequency above 0.0001, which together covered 99% to 99.2% of the repertoires. The TCS score was defined as the ratio of F50 (clonal expansion) to E x V (chaos), calculated using BLOSUM62-based TCRdist between CDR3 peptides within each V-J. Welch's t-statistics and random forest reduced 514 V-J features to under 15, which were used in a naive Bayes classifier (R e1071). TCRdb reran the public reads through fastp at Q25 and MiXCR, keeping productive beta chains. When rows share a CDR3 protein, they turn into one entry using the most common DNA and genes. Clone size and V and J calls follow TCRdb, not the original study. The sample table contains roughly 600,000 distinct CDR3 sequences; only one count was recorded for more than 14% of them. Around an eighth of the sample goes to the ten largest clones.

The rearrangement combines TRBV7-9 with TRBJ2-5; no D segment can be confidently identified. Sequences were obtained from blood. This receptor was taken from a woman between 45 and 60 years old with Graves' ophthalmopathy. The DNA is as follows: TGTGCCAGCAGCTTAGTCTCCGGTTATGGAGAGACCCAGTACTTC. It specifies CASSLVSGYGETQYF.